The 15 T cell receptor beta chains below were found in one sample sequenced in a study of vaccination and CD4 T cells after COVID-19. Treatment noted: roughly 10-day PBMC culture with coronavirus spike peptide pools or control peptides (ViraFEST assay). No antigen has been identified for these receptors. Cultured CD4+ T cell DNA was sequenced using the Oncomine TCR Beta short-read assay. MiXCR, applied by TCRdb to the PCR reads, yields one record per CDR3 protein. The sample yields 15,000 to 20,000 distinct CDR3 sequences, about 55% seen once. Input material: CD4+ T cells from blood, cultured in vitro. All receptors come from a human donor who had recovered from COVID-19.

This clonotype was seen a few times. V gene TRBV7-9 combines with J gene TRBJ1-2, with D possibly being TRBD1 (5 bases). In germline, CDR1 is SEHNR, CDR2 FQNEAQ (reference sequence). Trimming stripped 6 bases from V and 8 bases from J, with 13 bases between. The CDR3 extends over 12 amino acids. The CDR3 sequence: CASSPFEGGYTF. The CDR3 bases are TGTGCCAGCAGTCCGTTCGAGGGGGGCTACACCTTC.

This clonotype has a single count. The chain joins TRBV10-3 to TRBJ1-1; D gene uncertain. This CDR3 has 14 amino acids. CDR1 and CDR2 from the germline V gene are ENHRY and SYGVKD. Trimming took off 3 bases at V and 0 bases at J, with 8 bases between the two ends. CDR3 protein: CAISDPTLNTEAFF. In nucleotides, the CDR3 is TGTGCCATCAGTGATCCCACGCTGAACACTGAAGCTTTCTTT.

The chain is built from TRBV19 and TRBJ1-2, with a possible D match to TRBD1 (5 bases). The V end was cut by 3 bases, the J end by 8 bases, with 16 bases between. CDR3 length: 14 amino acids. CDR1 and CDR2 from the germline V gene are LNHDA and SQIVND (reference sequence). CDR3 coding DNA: TGTGCCAGTAGTATCCCGGACTGGGGGGGAGGCTACACCTTC. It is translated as CASSIPDWGGGYTF.

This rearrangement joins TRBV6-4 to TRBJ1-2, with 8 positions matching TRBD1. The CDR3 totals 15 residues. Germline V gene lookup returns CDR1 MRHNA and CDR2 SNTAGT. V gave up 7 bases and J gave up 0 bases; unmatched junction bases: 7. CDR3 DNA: TGTGCCAGCACCCTTCGGACAGGGACTAACTATGGCTACACCTTC. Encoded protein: CASTLRTGTNYGYTF.

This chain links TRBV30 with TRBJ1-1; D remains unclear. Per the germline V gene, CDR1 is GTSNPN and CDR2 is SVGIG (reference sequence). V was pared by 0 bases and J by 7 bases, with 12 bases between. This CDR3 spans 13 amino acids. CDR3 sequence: CAWSVAELIEAFF. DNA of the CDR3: TGTGCCTGGAGTGTAGCCGAACTAATTGAAGCTTTCTTT.

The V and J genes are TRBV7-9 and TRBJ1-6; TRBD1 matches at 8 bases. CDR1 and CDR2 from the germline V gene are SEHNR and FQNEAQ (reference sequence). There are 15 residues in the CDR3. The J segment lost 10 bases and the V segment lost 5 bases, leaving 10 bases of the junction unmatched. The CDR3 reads CASSASDRGRSPLHF. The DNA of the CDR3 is TGTGCCAGCAGCGCCTCTGACAGGGGACGATCACCCCTCCACTTT.

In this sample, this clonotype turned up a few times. The CDR3 DNA follows: TGTGCCAGCAGCTTTCTGGACCCATACCTTCGCGAGACCCAGTACTTC. Its protein product is CASSFLDPYLRETQYF. The rearrangement links TRBV7-2 to TRBJ2-5; D unclear. Germline lookup yields CDR1 SGHTA and CDR2 FQGNSA. Trimming took off 3 bases at V and 5 bases at J, with 19 bases between the two ends. The CDR3 loop spans 16 amino acids.

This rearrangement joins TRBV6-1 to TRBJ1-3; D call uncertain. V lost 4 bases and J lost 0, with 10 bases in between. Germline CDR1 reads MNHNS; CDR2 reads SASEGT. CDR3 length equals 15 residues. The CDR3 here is CASSASHVSGNTIYF. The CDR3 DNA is TGTGCCAGCAGTGCCAGCCACGTCTCTGGAAACACCATATATTTT.

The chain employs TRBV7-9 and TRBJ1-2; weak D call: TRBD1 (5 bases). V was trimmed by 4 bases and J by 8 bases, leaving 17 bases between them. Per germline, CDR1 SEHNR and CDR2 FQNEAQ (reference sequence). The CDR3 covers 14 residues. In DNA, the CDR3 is TGTGCCAGCAGCTACCGGGACGCCGGCCGGGGCTACACCTTC. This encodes CASSYRDAGRGYTF.

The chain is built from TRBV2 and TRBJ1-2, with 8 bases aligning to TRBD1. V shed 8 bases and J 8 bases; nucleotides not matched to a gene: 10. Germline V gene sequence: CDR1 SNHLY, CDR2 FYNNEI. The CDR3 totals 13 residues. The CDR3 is CASGLTGVEGYTF. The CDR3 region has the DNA TGTGCCAGCGGCCTGACAGGGGTTGAAGGCTACACCTTC.

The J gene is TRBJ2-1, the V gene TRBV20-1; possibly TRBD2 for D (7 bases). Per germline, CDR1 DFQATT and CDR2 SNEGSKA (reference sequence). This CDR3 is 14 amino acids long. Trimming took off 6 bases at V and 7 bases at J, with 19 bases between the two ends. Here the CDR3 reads CSASRGGGRNEQFF. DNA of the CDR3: TGCAGTGCCTCGAGAGGGGGAGGGAGAAATGAGCAGTTCTTC.

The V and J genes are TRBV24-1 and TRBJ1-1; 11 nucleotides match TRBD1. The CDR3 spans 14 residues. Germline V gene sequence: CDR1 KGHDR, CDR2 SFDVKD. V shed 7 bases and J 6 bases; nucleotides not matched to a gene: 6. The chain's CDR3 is CATRPGQGGAEAFF. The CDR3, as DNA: TGTGCCACCAGACCGGGACAGGGGGGCGCTGAAGCTTTCTTT.

In nucleotides, the CDR3 is TGTGCCAGCAGTTTTGGGATGAACTATGGCTACACCTTC. This translates into CASSFGMNYGYTF. The genes are TRBV12-3 or TRBV12-4 and TRBJ1-2; no reliable D call. The V end lost 3 bases, the J end lost 2 bases, and 7 bases lay between the germline ends. This CDR3 has 13 amino acids.

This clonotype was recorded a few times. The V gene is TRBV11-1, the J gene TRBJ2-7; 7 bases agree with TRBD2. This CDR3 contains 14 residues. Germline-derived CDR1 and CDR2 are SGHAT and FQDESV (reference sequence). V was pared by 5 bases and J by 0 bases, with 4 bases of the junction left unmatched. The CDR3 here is CASSEGLPSYEQYF. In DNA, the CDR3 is TGTGCCAGCAGCGAGGGACTACCCTCCTACGAGCAGTACTTC.

CDR3 loop: CASSITATLGNQPQHF. CDR3 coding DNA: TGTGCCAGCAGTATAACAGCTACCCTCGGCAATCAGCCCCAGCATTTT. The rearrangement joins TRBV27 to TRBJ1-5; D unclear. Trimming cost V 5 bases and J 2 bases, with 16 bases left between them. In germline, CDR1 is MNHEY, CDR2 SMNVEV (reference sequence). The CDR3 is made up of 16 amino acids.